This paragraph reports one TCR beta chain. The record originates from a study of T cells expressing NK-cell markers. After re-calling the 5' RACE reads, TCRdb lists one entry per CDR3 protein, DNA absent. The sample is made up of 90,000 to 130,000 distinct CDR3 sequences, and the top ten hold around 20% of it. Germline-derived CDR1 and CDR2 are LNHDA and SQIVND (reference sequence). CDR3 size: 13 residues. This chain uses TRBV19 with TRBJ1-1; TCRdb picks TRBD1, but there is no DNA to check that call. The TCR was taken from a woman aged 18 to 75 in good health. The specimen was blood T cells: a sorted CD56 or NKG2C T cell subset, CD4+ or CD8+ T cells, or bulk PBMC T cells (not recorded which). The CDR3 is CASSIGPTVEAFF.